This TCR beta chain comes out of a study of blood T cell repertoires in COVID-19. Study details: The United States, Italy and Spain supplied acute and convalescent COVID-19 samples.

Study processing details: Amplification of reference gene primers was used by the study to estimate nucleated cell counts. Sequenced by immunoSEQ multiplex PCR; TCRdb stores in-frame clones only, minus some. V, J and clone size were drawn from that table, and D and trimming were deduced from the DNA. The sample lists fewer than 110,000 clones; about 88% were seen once. V lost 3 bases and J lost 3, with 12 bases in between. Germline CDR1 is DFQATT and CDR2 is SNEGSKA (reference sequence). This CDR3 has 14 amino acids. This receptor was obtained from a human donor in a cohort sampled during active COVID-19. V and J are TRBV20-1 and TRBJ2-1; D may be TRBD1 (6 bases). The sequenced sample was peripheral blood. CDR3: CSASGTSFYNEQFF. The CDR3 DNA follows: TGCAGTGCTAGTGGGACATCTTTCTACAATGAGCAGTTCTTC.